These 19 T cell receptor beta chains were all obtained from the same sample, sequenced in a study of blood T cells in healthy people across ages. Next came a second PCR, run for roughly 6 to 11 cycles, which used a sample-barcoded 5' primer along with a J-beta primer mix. Each CDR3 protein gets one entry after TCRdb re-called the 5' RACE reads with MiXCR. The table includes some 1.6 million distinct CDR3 sequences, 34% detected once. Sequencing was carried out using blood. Every receptor here comes from a woman between 25 and 40 years old in good health.

The CDR3 DNA follows: TGTGCCAGCCAGGGCCTTCAAGCTTTCTTT. Its protein product is CASQGLQAFF. The chain couples TRBV28 to TRBJ1-1, with D possibly being TRBD1 (5 bases). CDR1 is MDHEN and CDR2 is SYDVKM in the germline V gene. The CDR3 loop spans 10 amino acids. Trimming pared 8 bases from V and 9 bases from J, leaving 10 bases between.

This clonotype was detected a few times. A junction end diverges from the germline sequence, so it may reflect a read error. V is TRBV28 and J is TRBJ2-3, with a possible D match to TRBD2 (5 bases). Germline loops: CDR1 MDHEN, CDR2 SYDVKM. CDR3 length: 14 residues. DNA of the CDR3: TGTGCCGGCAGTCCCCCCGGGGTTACAGATACGCAGTATTTT. It specifies CAGSPPGVTDTQYF.

There are a few counts of this clonotype. The CDR3 DNA follows: TGTGCCAGCAGTTATGTCCACCAAGAGACCCAGTACTTC. It yields the protein CASSYVHQETQYF. The chain combines TRBV27 with TRBJ2-5; D unresolved. Deletions cut 4 bases from V and 0 bases from J, with 6 bases between. This CDR3 has 13 amino acids. Looked up from germline, CDR1 is MNHEY and CDR2 is SMNVEV (reference sequence).

This rearrangement joins TRBV7-2 to TRBJ2-1; maybe TRBD1 (5 bases). V lost 1 base, J lost 15 bases, and 22 bases lay in between. CDR3 size: 15 residues. CDR1 SGHTA and CDR2 FQGNSA come from the germline V gene. CDR3 loop: CASSLDKDTFFQRFF. The DNA of the CDR3 is TGTGCCAGCAGCTTAGACAAGGACACTTTTTTTCAGCGGTTCTTC.

The chain couples TRBV10-3 to TRBJ2-3; no definite D call. The V end lost 3 bases, the J end lost 5 bases, and 18 bases lay between the germline ends. Germline CDR1 ENHRY, CDR2 SYGVKD. The CDR3 contains 16 residues. For the CDR3, the DNA is TGTGCCATCAGTGACATCGCAGGACCTAGGGTAGATACGCAGTATTTT. Translating it yields CAISDIAGPRVDTQYF.

This clonotype has more than one count but fewer than ten. The genes are TRBV7-3 and TRBJ1-5; D not resolved. The V end lost 5 bases, the J end lost 1 base, and 9 bases lay between the germline ends. The CDR3 extends over 14 amino acids. The germline V gene has CDR1 SGHTA and CDR2 FQGTGA. This CDR3 reads CASSVQVSNQPQHF. DNA of the CDR3: TGTGCCAGCAGCGTACAAGTGAGCAATCAGCCCCAGCATTTT.

This clonotype has ten or more counts. This chain uses TRBV20-1 with TRBJ2-3, with TRBD2 matching 10 bases. Germline loops: CDR1 DFQATT, CDR2 SNEGSKA (reference sequence). J lost 0 bases, V lost 6 bases, and 6 bases had no gene match. CDR3 size: 15 residues. CDR3 DNA sequence: TGCAGTGCCGGACTAGCGGAGACAAGCACAGATACGCAGTATTTT. Its translation is CSAGLAETSTDTQYF.

This clonotype showed up many times. The V call is TRBV4-2, the J call TRBJ2-5; 7 nucleotides align to TRBD2. Per the germline V gene, CDR1 is LGHNA and CDR2 is YNFKEQ. The CDR3 sequence is 16 residues long. Trimming cost V 2 bases and J 3 bases; bases outside gene matches: 9. The CDR3 region has the DNA TGTGCCAGCAGCCAAAAGCCATCCGGGGGGAAAGAGACCCAGTACTTC. Protein product: CASSQKPSGGKETQYF.

With regard to this clonotype: It is likely a read error, because the conserved phenylalanine at the end of the CDR3 is missing. The rearrangement links TRBV27 to TRBJ2-5, with D hard to call. This CDR3 is built from 15 residues. V lost 5 bases and J 6 bases, leaving 19 bases between the germline ends. Germline-derived CDR1 and CDR2 are MNHEY and SMNVEV (reference sequence). The CDR3: CASSLLGSISKTQYC. Here the CDR3 DNA reads TGTGCCAGCAGTCTTCTAGGTAGTATATCGAAGACCCAGTACTGC.

In this sample, this clonotype turned up a few times. The chain joins TRBV20-1 to TRBJ2-3; D call uncertain. V was clipped by 8 bases and J by 0 bases, with 9 bases between them. CDR1 is DFQATT and CDR2 is SNEGSKA in the germline V gene (reference sequence). This CDR3 is 12 amino acids long. The CDR3 here is CSLRSSTDTQYF. The DNA for the CDR3 is TGCAGTCTTCGTAGTAGCACAGATACGCAGTATTTT.

There are many counts of this clonotype. The chain joins TRBV3-1 to TRBJ2-5; TRBD2 agrees at 9 bases. The V gene's germline CDR1 is LGHDT and CDR2 YNNKEL (reference sequence). The ends lost 4 bases at V and 2 bases at J; junction bases unmatched: 5. This CDR3 comprises 15 residues. CDR3 in DNA: TGTGCCAGCAGCCGCCCTAGCGGGGTTCAAGAGACCCAGTACTTC. It is translated as CASSRPSGVQETQYF.

This clonotype showed up just a few times. CDR3 coding DNA: TGCAGGGTTGGGGGCACAGATACGCAGTATTTT. Translating it yields CRVGGTDTQYF. The chain recombines TRBV20-1 with TRBJ2-3; D is unclear. The CDR3 runs to 11 residues. The germline V gene encodes CDR1 DFQATT and CDR2 SNEGSKA (reference sequence).

The gene calls are TRBV6-5 and TRBJ1-5; D is unclear. CDR1 is MNHEY and CDR2 is SVGAGI in the germline V gene. V was pared by 10 bases and J by 5 bases, with 12 bases between. The CDR3 sequence is 12 residues long. CDR3 protein: CATGQQDQPQHF. DNA for the CDR3: TGTGCCACCGGGCAGCAAGATCAGCCCCAGCATTTT.

This clonotype was seen a few times. This chain links TRBV4-1 with TRBJ2-1; D is possibly TRBD1 (6 bases). Per germline, CDR1 MGHRA and CDR2 YSYEKL. Trimming took off 4 bases at V and 1 base at J, with 17 bases between the two ends. This CDR3 has 17 residues. The CDR3 sequence: CASSLLNTRGSYNEQFF. The CDR3 DNA reads TGCGCCAGCAGCCTACTGAACACTAGGGGGTCCTACAATGAGCAGTTCTTC.

The chain joins TRBV28 to TRBJ2-5; perhaps TRBD2 as D (5 bases). V was clipped by 6 bases and J by 5 bases, with 16 bases between them. This CDR3 region has 14 residues. CDR1 MDHEN and CDR2 SYDVKM come from the germline V gene. The CDR3 DNA follows: TGTGCCAGCAGCCCTCTTGGGGAGCGGGAGACCCAGTACTTC. Protein sequence: CASSPLGERETQYF. The entire variable domain, with the rest obtained from reference TRBV28 and TRBJ2-5, is as follows: DVKVTQSSRYLVKRTGEKVFLECVQDMDHENMFWYRQDPGLGLRLIYFSYDVKMKEKGDIPEGYSVSREKKERFSLILESASTNQTSMYLCASSPLGERETQYFGPGTRLLVL.

This clonotype was seen a single time. J is TRBJ2-3 and V is TRBV20-1; possibly TRBD1 or TRBD2 for D (5 bases each). The CDR3 is made up of 12 amino acids. V shed 3 bases and J shed 4 bases, with 8 bases lying between them. Germline values: CDR1 DFQATT, CDR2 SNEGSKA (reference sequence). In nucleotides, the CDR3 is TGCAGTGCTAGGGGACCGTCAGATACGCAGTATTTT. This codes for CSARGPSDTQYF.

This sequence joins TRBV7-8 and TRBJ2-7, with D unclear. The V end lost 5 bases, the J end lost 2 bases, and 13 bases lay between the germline ends. This CDR3 region has 14 residues. CDR1 is SGHVS and CDR2 is FQNEAQ in the germline V gene. This chain's CDR3 is CASSRRTQTYEQYF. In DNA form, the CDR3 reads TGTGCCAGCAGCCGTCGGACCCAGACCTACGAGCAGTACTTC. Full variable domain (missing parts from reference TRBV7-8 and TRBJ2-7): GAGVSQSPRYKVAKRGQDVALRCDPISGHVSLFWYQQALGQGPEFLTYFQNEAQLDKSGLPSDRFFAERPEGSVSTLKIQRTQQEDSAVYLCASSRRTQTYEQYFGPGTRLTVT.

The genes are TRBV3-1 and TRBJ1-1, with D perhaps TRBD1 (5 bases). V lost 4 bases and J 1 base, leaving 16 bases between the germline ends. The CDR3 has 16 residues. CDR1 is LGHDT and CDR2 is YNNKEL in the germline V gene (reference sequence). This CDR3 is CASSPRERGENTEAFF. The DNA of the CDR3 is TGTGCCAGCAGCCCGAGAGAGAGGGGCGAGAACACTGAAGCTTTCTTT.

This clonotype was counted many times. The J gene is TRBJ2-1, the V gene TRBV29-1, with 7 bases aligning to TRBD1. J lost 10 bases, V lost 4 bases, and 16 bases had no gene match. The CDR3 is 15 residues long. CDR1 and CDR2 (germline): SQVTM, ANQGSEA. The CDR3 region is CSVGLDRAPSMEQFF. CDR3 nucleotide sequence: TGCAGCGTTGGCCTTGACAGGGCCCCCTCAATGGAGCAGTTCTTC.